This TCR beta chain was identified in a study of shared clonotypes between healthy human individuals. The sample holds many counts of this clone. The germline V and J ends were trimmed by 5 bases and 7 bases, with 14 bases remaining between them. Germline lookup yields CDR1 MDHEN and CDR2 SYDVKM. CDR3 length: 14 amino acids. In the original workflow: Filtering differed since immunoSEQ provided only junctions, with no quality scores. Clones were read by immunoSEQ multiplex PCR, and TCRdb kept only the in-frame ones, dropping some. That table is the source of V, J and clone size, and D and trimming were worked out from the DNA. The profile shows about 450,000 clones, 79% of them singletons.

This sequence originates from a middle-aged woman in good health. Some clones in this sample may be carry-over from other donors' samples. Sequencing input: PBMCs. The chain recombines TRBV28 with TRBJ2-2, with a tentative D call TRBD1 (5 bases). This CDR3 reads CASSAQGIRGELFF. The CDR3 DNA is TGTGCCAGCAGTGCCCAGGGTATCCGCGGGGAGCTGTTTTTT.